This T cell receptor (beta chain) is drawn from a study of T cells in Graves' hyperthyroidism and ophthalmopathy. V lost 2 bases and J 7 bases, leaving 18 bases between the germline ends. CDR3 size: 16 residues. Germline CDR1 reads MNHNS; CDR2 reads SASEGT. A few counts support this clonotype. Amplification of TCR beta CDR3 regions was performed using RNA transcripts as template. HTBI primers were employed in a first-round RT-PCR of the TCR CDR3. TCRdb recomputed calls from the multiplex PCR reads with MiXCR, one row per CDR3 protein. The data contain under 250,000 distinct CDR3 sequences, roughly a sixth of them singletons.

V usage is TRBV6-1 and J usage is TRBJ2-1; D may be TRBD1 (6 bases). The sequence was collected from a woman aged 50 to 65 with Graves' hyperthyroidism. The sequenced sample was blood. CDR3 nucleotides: TGTGCCAGCAGTGAAAGGGAAGAACAGGGCAGGAATGAGCAGTTCTTC. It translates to CASSEREEQGRNEQFF.